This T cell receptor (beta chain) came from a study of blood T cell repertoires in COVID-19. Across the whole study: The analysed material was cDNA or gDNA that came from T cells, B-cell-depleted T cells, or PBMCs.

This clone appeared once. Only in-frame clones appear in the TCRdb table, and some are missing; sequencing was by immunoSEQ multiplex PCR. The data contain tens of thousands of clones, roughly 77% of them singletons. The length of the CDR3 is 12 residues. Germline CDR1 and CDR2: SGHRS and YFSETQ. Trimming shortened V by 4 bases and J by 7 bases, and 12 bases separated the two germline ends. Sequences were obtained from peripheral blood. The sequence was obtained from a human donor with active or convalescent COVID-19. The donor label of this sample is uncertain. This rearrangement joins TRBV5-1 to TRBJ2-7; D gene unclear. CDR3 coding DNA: TGCGCCAGCAGCCTTAACGAAGAGGAGCAGTACTTC. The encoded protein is CASSLNEEEQYF.